This T cell receptor beta chain came from a study of PD-1 blockade in classical Hodgkin lymphoma. Study results and caveats: According to reports, newly diagnosed patients had lower baseline TCR diversity than healthy donors, and relapsed/refractory patients had lower baseline TCR diversity still. Repertoire differences lack defined causes, possibly disease activity or prior therapy.

Time point: newly diagnosed, previously untreated cHL patient sample. Newly diagnosed, untreated classical Hodgkin lymphoma PBMCs provided comparison. Losses at the gene ends were 4 bases for V and 7 bases for J; bases not matched to a gene: 4. The CDR3 consists of 14 residues. Germline assignment: CDR1 SGHKS and CDR2 YYEKEE (reference sequence). A note on this clone: Its antigen is not known.

Sequencing used immunoSEQ multiplex PCR; TCRdb keeps in-frame clones, though not all of them. The profile shows thousands of clones, about four fifths of them singletons. Source material: peripheral blood mononuclear cells (PBMCs). The source of this sequence is a human donor with classical Hodgkin lymphoma. This chain connects TRBV5-5 to TRBJ1-3, with 11 bases aligning to TRBD1. The CDR3 nucleotides read TGTGCCAGCAGCCAAGGGACAGGGGGTAACACCATATATTTT. Amino acids: CASSQGTGGNTIYF.